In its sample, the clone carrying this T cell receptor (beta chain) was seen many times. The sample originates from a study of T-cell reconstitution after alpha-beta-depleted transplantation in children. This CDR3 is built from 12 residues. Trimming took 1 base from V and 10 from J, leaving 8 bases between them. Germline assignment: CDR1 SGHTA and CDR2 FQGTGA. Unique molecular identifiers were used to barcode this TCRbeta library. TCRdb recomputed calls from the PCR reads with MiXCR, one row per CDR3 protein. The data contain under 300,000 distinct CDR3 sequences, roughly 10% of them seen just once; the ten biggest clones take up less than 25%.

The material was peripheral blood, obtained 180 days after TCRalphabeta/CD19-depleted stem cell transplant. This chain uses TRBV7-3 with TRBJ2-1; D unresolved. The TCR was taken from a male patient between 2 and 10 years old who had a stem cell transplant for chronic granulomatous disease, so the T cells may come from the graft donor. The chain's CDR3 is CASSLKAHEQFF. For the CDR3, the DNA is TGTGCCAGCAGCTTAAAAGCGCACGAGCAGTTCTTC.